This TCR beta chain was recorded in a study of graft-versus-host responses after intestinal transplantation. In the study overall: Among the recipients, all got anti-thymocyte globulin induction and then tacrolimus and steroids for 3 to 4 years.

Some clones are missing from TCRdb's copy, which holds only in-frame ones; the method was immunoSEQ multiplex PCR. The sample carries some 45,000 clones, about 94% recorded once. The study, taken as a whole, reports: The authors found GvH clones in recipient marrow, some appearing first in ileum or blood. Early post-transplant declines in HvG were associated with peak levels of circulating GvH clones.

CDR1 SGHNT and CDR2 YYREEE come from the germline V gene (reference sequence). V was pared by 4 bases and J by 4 bases, with 2 bases of the junction left unmatched. The CDR3 is 14 residues long. On this clone: The antigen remains unidentified.

This specimen consisted of PBMCs, obtained roughly 51 weeks after intestinal transplant. This chain uses TRBV5-4 with TRBJ2-3, with 11 nucleotides matching TRBD1. The clonotype was recovered from a human patient who received an intestinal transplant, so some T cells may come from the graft donor. CDR3 protein: CASSPGQGADTQYF. DNA for the CDR3: TGTGCCAGCAGCCCGGGACAGGGGGCAGATACGCAGTATTTT.